These 31 T cell receptor beta chains originate from one sample sequenced in a study of blood T cell repertoires in COVID-19. Assay used: immunoSEQ multiplex PCR; TCRdb lists only in-frame clones, some missing. The sample consists of approximately 240,000 clones, 80% to 85% of them appearing once. Sequenced material: peripheral blood. These receptors originate from a woman aged 55-69 years with acute or convalescent COVID-19.

The chain employs TRBV6-5 and TRBJ1-2, with D possibly matching TRBD1 (5 bases). Germline CDR1 and CDR2: MNHEY and SVGAGI. This CDR3 region has 15 residues. Trimming shortened V by 6 bases and J by 2 bases, and 16 bases separated the two germline ends. The CDR3 DNA sequence: TGTGCCAGCAGCGCCGAACCGACAGTGAACTATGGCTACACCTTC. It yields the protein CASSAEPTVNYGYTF.

The genes are TRBV4-3 and TRBJ1-2; D call uncertain. The germline gives CDR1 LGHNA, CDR2 YSLEER. The CDR3 spans 14 residues. V lost 0 bases to trimming and J lost 0 bases, with 5 bases between them. Here the CDR3 DNA reads TGCGCCAGCAGCCAAGATACGGCTAACTATGGCTACACCTTC. It codes for CASSQDTANYGYTF.

The genes are TRBV10-3 and TRBJ1-6; 8 nucleotides agree with TRBD1. This CDR3 has 14 amino acids. The germline V gene has CDR1 ENHRY and CDR2 SYGVKD. With V trimmed by 6 bases and J by 5 bases, 3 bases remained unmatched. The CDR3 DNA reads TGTGCCATCAGCAAGGGACAGGATAATTCACCCCTCCACTTT. Translated, it gives CAISKGQDNSPLHF.

V usage is TRBV5-1 and J usage is TRBJ1-1, with TRBD1 matching over 9 bases. Germline V gene lookup returns CDR1 SGHRS and CDR2 YFSETQ. The CDR3 consists of 16 residues. Trimming removed 5 bases from V and 1 base from J; junction bases left unmatched: 9. The CDR3 coding sequence is TGCGCCAGCAGAGGAGGACAGGGGTTAGGGAACACTGAAGCTTTCTTT. Translating it yields CASRGGQGLGNTEAFF.

The chain couples TRBV5-1 to TRBJ2-2, with unresolved D. The V end was cut by 2 bases, the J end by 5 bases, with 10 bases between. Germline V gene data show CDR1 as SGHRS and CDR2 as YFSETQ. The CDR3 has 14 amino acids. For the CDR3, the DNA is TGCGCCAGCAGCTTAACAGAAGGAACCGGGGAGCTGTTTTTT. This gives the protein CASSLTEGTGELFF.

This chain uses TRBV6-1 with TRBJ1-2; weak D call: TRBD1 (6 bases). The V gene's germline CDR1 is MNHNS and CDR2 SASEGT. V dropped 1 base and J dropped 4 bases, with 13 bases sitting between them. This CDR3 has 15 amino acids. The CDR3 spells CASSEEGQGLYGYTF. CDR3 sequence (DNA): TGTGCCAGCAGTGAAGAAGGGCAGGGGCTCTATGGCTACACCTTC.

This chain uses TRBV29-1 with TRBJ1-1; 10 bases match TRBD1. The CDR3 is made up of 14 amino acids. J lost 6 bases, V lost 7 bases, and 11 bases had no gene match. The germline gives CDR1 SQVTM, CDR2 ANQGSEA. The CDR3: CSAESDRGLAEAFF. Here the CDR3 DNA reads TGCAGCGCTGAGTCAGACAGGGGGCTCGCTGAAGCTTTCTTT. Combining the CDR3 with reference TRBV29-1 and TRBJ1-1 gives the whole variable domain SAVISQKPSRDICQRGTSLTIQCQVDSQVTMMFWYRQQPGQSLTLIATANQGSEATYESGFVIDKFPISRPNLTFSTLTVSNMSPEDSSIYLCSAESDRGLAEAFFGQGTRLTVV.

The rearrangement joins TRBV19 to TRBJ1-2; 9 bases are a match to TRBD1. The CDR3 is 16 residues long. Unmatched junction bases numbered 10, after V lost 4 bases and J lost 4 bases. Germline loops: CDR1 LNHDA, CDR2 SQIVND (reference sequence). CDR3 sequence: CASSTKTGGISYGYTF. Here the CDR3 DNA reads TGTGCCAGTAGTACGAAGACAGGGGGAATTAGCTATGGCTACACCTTC. The full variable domain, with the rest looked up from reference TRBV19 and TRBJ1-2, is DGGITQSPKYLFRKEGQNVTLSCEQNLNHDAMYWYRQDPGQGLRLIYYSQIVNDFQKGDIAEGYSVSREKKESFPLTVTSAQKNPTAFYLCASSTKTGGISYGYTFGSGTRLTVV.

V and J are TRBV9 and TRBJ1-3; D not resolved. The CDR3 spans 15 residues. Germline CDR1 reads SGDLS; CDR2 reads YYNGEE. The V gene lost 3 bases and the J gene lost 1 base, with 11 bases spanning the gap. Here the CDR3 DNA reads TGTGCCAGCAGCGGGAAGCCGGGGTCTGGAAACACCATATATTTT. This sequence encodes CASSGKPGSGNTIYF. Filled out from reference TRBV9 and TRBJ1-3, the complete variable domain reads DSGVTQTPKHLITATGQRVTLRCSPRSGDLSVYWYQQSLDQGLQFLIQYYNGEERAKGNILERFSAQQFPDLHSELNLSSLELGDSALYFCASSGKPGSGNTIYFGEGSWLTVV.

The J gene is TRBJ2-1, the V gene TRBV30, with D perhaps TRBD1 (6 bases). The CDR3 is made up of 15 amino acids. Germline V CDR1 and CDR2: GTSNPN, SVGIG (reference sequence). Trimming removed 4 bases from V and 2 bases from J, with 15 bases in between. CDR3 loop: CAWNKGDITYNEQFF. The CDR3 region has the DNA TGTGCCTGGAATAAGGGGGATATAACCTACAATGAGCAGTTCTTC. The full variable domain, rest sourced from reference TRBV30 and TRBJ2-1, is SQTIHQWPATLVQPVGSPLSLECTVEGTSNPNLYWYRQAAGRGLQLLFYSVGIGQISSEVPQNLSASRPQDRQFILSSKKLLLSDSGFYLCAWNKGDITYNEQFFGPGTRLTVL.

This CDR3 is CASSPQTAATEAFF. In nucleotides, the CDR3 is TGTGCCAGCAGCCCTCAGACTGCAGCAACTGAAGCTTTCTTT. The chain links TRBV11-2 to TRBJ1-1; the D is unclear. This CDR3 contains 14 residues. Trimming stripped 5 bases from V and 5 bases from J, with 15 bases between. The V gene's germline CDR1 is SGHAT and CDR2 FQNNGV.

The V and J genes are TRBV4-1 and TRBJ2-2; 7 positions match TRBD2. In germline, CDR1 is MGHRA, CDR2 YSYEKL. The CDR3 spans 16 residues. The junction had 6 bases not matched to a gene; V was cut back by 5 bases and J by 0 bases. The chain's CDR3 is CASSYRLAANTGELFF. The CDR3 DNA reads TGCGCCAGCAGCTACCGACTAGCAGCGAACACCGGGGAGCTGTTTTTT.

This clone was counted a single time. This chain joins TRBV5-4 and TRBJ1-1; D is unclear. Germline V gives CDR1 SGHNT, CDR2 YYREEE (reference sequence). Trimming removed 1 base from V and 2 bases from J, with 9 bases in between. The CDR3 is 14 residues long. CDR3 sequence (DNA): TGTGCCAGCAGCTTGAGTACAGCCAACACTGAAGCTTTCTTT. Translation: CASSLSTANTEAFF.

This sequence joins TRBV15 and TRBJ1-2, with D maybe TRBD1 (5 bases). The V end lost 6 bases, the J end lost 1 base, and 9 bases lay between the germline ends. Germline-derived CDR1 and CDR2 are LNHNV and YYDKDF (reference sequence). This CDR3 spans 13 amino acids. The CDR3, as DNA: TGTGCCACCAGGCGGGGGGTTAACTATGGCTACACCTTC. Amino acids: CATRRGVNYGYTF.

The V and J genes are TRBV5-1 and TRBJ2-5, with 13 positions matching TRBD2. This CDR3 spans 19 amino acids. Germline values: CDR1 SGHRS, CDR2 YFSETQ. The J segment lost 2 bases and the V segment lost 0 bases, leaving 10 bases of the junction unmatched. Here the CDR3 reads CASSLVSPLAGGFQETQYF. CDR3 coding DNA: TGCGCCAGCAGCTTGGTTTCCCCACTAGCGGGGGGGTTTCAAGAGACCCAGTACTTC.

The chain joins TRBV18 to TRBJ1-1, with a weak D call TRBD1 (6 bases). The germline CDR1 and CDR2 sequences are KGHSH and LQKENI. The V end was cut by 3 bases, the J end by 5 bases, with 22 bases between. This CDR3 contains 17 residues. The CDR3 coding sequence is TGTGCCAGCTCACCCTTACCGGACAGCCAAGCGCGGACTGAAGCTTTCTTT. Residues: CASSPLPDSQARTEAFF.

CDR3 region: CASSGEGKGSGYTF. For the CDR3, the DNA is TGTGCCAGCAGTGGGGAGGGTAAGGGGAGCGGCTACACCTTC. The rearrangement joins TRBV2 to TRBJ1-2; D may be TRBD1 (5 bases). Trimming left V 4 bases short and J 8 bases short, with 17 bases between. This CDR3 comprises 14 residues. CDR1 and CDR2 (germline): SNHLY, FYNNEI.

The chain has TRBV6-5 and TRBJ1-4, with D possibly matching TRBD1 (6 bases). Germline V gives CDR1 MNHEY, CDR2 SVGAGI. Trimming removed 2 bases at V and 5 bases at J, with 12 bases between. The CDR3 is 15 residues long. The CDR3 coding sequence is TGTGCCAGCAGTTACCGACCCACAGGGAATGAAAAACTGTTTTTT. Amino acids: CASSYRPTGNEKLFF.

The chain combines TRBV4-1 with TRBJ2-2; tentatively, D is TRBD1 (6 bases). This CDR3 is 15 amino acids long. CDR1 is MGHRA, CDR2 YSYEKL, per germline. V was shortened by 1 base and J by 5 bases, with 11 bases between the two germline ends. CDR3 loop: CASSQVSQGTGELFF. DNA for the CDR3: TGCGCCAGCAGCCAAGTTAGTCAGGGGACCGGGGAGCTGTTTTTT.

The rearrangement links TRBV29-1 to TRBJ2-1; tentative D call: TRBD2 (5 bases). The V gene's germline CDR1 is SQVTM and CDR2 ANQGSEA. Deletions cut 6 bases from V and 9 bases from J, with 15 bases between. The CDR3 extends over 12 amino acids. The CDR3 region is CSVGIRRFEQFF. DNA of the CDR3: TGCAGCGTCGGGATTAGGCGTTTTGAGCAGTTCTTC.

The V and J genes are TRBV6-2 or TRBV6-3 and TRBJ1-1; 9 positions match TRBD1. Germline V lookup: CDR1 MNHEY, CDR2 SVGEGT. The CDR3 length is 14 residues. V shed 4 bases and J 6 bases; nucleotides not matched to a gene: 6. CDR3 sequence: CASSFSGQGSEAFF. The CDR3 DNA sequence: TGTGCCAGCAGTTTCTCGGGACAGGGTTCTGAAGCTTTCTTT.

This chain links TRBV3-1 (or the pseudogene TRBV3-2) with TRBJ2-3; 7 bases match TRBD2. Trimming cost V 4 bases and J 4 bases; bases outside gene matches: 14. Germline V gene sequence: CDR1 LGHDT, CDR2 YNNKEL (reference sequence). The CDR3 is made up of 17 amino acids. The CDR3 is CASSPPALRGVPDTQYF. The CDR3 nucleotides read TGTGCCAGCAGCCCCCCGGCCCTACGGGGGGTTCCAGATACGCAGTATTTT.

J is TRBJ2-7 and V is TRBV2, with 9 bases aligning to TRBD1. This CDR3 is 14 amino acids long. Looked up from germline, CDR1 is SNHLY and CDR2 is FYNNEI. Losses at the gene ends were 6 bases for V and 7 bases for J; bases not matched to a gene: 10. CDR3 sequence: CASRGGTGPREQYF. DNA of the CDR3: TGTGCCAGCAGAGGAGGGACAGGGCCGCGGGAGCAGTACTTC.

V gene TRBV6-6 combines with J gene TRBJ1-6, with D possibly being TRBD1 (5 bases). V was trimmed by 6 bases and J by 8 bases, leaving 11 bases between them. Germline lookup yields CDR1 MNHNY and CDR2 SVGAGI (reference sequence). CDR3 length: 13 residues. The CDR3 DNA follows: TGTGCCAGCAGGGGGGGGTCCGATTCACCCCTCCACTTT. Protein product: CASRGGSDSPLHF.

The chain recombines TRBV2 with TRBJ1-1; TRBD1 matches 10 bases. This CDR3 has 14 residues. Losses at the gene ends were 6 bases for V and 7 bases for J; bases not matched to a gene: 8. Looked up from germline, CDR1 is SNHLY and CDR2 is FYNNEI. CDR3 sequence reads: CASRPRTGGVEAFF. Written as DNA, the CDR3 is TGTGCCAGCAGACCTAGGACAGGGGGGGTTGAAGCTTTCTTT.

The chain uses TRBV19 and TRBJ1-2; D is uncertain. V was cut by 4 bases and J by 3 bases, with 18 bases left in between. The CDR3 has 16 amino acids. The V gene's germline CDR1 is LNHDA and CDR2 SQIVND (reference sequence). This CDR3 is CASSTPYRGSDYGYTF. The CDR3 DNA is TGTGCCAGTAGTACCCCTTATCGAGGGAGCGACTATGGCTACACCTTC.

This chain connects TRBV19 to TRBJ1-5; 7 bases are a match to TRBD1. This CDR3 has 15 residues. With V trimmed by 6 bases and J by 4 bases, 9 bases remained unmatched. The germline gives CDR1 LNHDA, CDR2 SQIVND (reference sequence). In DNA form, the CDR3 reads TGTGCCAGTAGGATCGACAGGGCGGGTAATCAGCCCCAGCATTTT. The encoded protein is CASRIDRAGNQPQHF.

The rearrangement joins TRBV6-1 to TRBJ2-2; TRBD2 agrees at 7 bases. The J segment lost 4 bases and the V segment lost 4 bases, leaving 9 bases of the junction unmatched. The V gene's germline CDR1 is MNHNS and CDR2 SASEGT. CDR3 size: 16 residues. CDR3 sequence reads: CASSVSGAVVTGELFF. For the CDR3, the DNA is TGTGCCAGCAGTGTAAGCGGGGCGGTTGTCACCGGGGAGCTGTTTTTT.

The chain's CDR3 is CASSVQGSQPQHF. CDR3 sequence (DNA): TGTGCCAGCAGCGTCCAGGGATCTCAGCCCCAGCATTTT. This chain links TRBV5-8 with TRBJ1-5; TRBD1 might be the D (5 bases). Germline CDR1 is SGHTS and CDR2 is YDEGEE. The CDR3 sequence is 13 residues long. The V end lost 4 bases, the J end lost 6 bases, and 11 bases lay between the germline ends.

The chain combines TRBV7-3 with TRBJ2-1; 8 nucleotides agree with TRBD2. The CDR3 is made up of 16 amino acids. The V and J ends lost 0 bases and 2 bases, in that order; junction bases with no gene match: 3. The germline V gene encodes CDR1 SGHTA and CDR2 FQGTGA. The CDR3: CASSLTSGAPYNEQFF. The CDR3, as DNA: TGTGCCAGCAGCTTAACTAGCGGGGCGCCCTACAATGAGCAGTTCTTC.

The V gene is TRBV24-1, the J gene TRBJ2-7; the D gene is possibly TRBD1 (5 bases). Germline V gene data show CDR1 as KGHDR and CDR2 as SFDVKD. The V gene lost 5 bases and the J gene lost 6 bases, with 7 bases spanning the gap. The CDR3 covers 11 residues. CDR3 nucleotide sequence: TGTGCCACCAGTGCAGGGATCGAGCAGTACTTC. As protein: CATSAGIEQYF.